These 32 T cell receptor beta chains share one sample of origin, sequenced in a study of blood T cell repertoires in COVID-19. Assay: immunoSEQ multiplex PCR; the TCRdb copy retains only in-frame clones and omits some. Of approximately 80,000 clones in the sample, roughly 85% were seen once. Sample: peripheral blood. The receptors here all came from a human donor in a cohort sampled during active COVID-19.

The rearrangement joins TRBV5-5 to TRBJ2-3; 8 nucleotides align to TRBD2. CDR1 and CDR2 (germline): SGHKS, YYEKEE (reference sequence). With 9 bases clipped from V and 2 bases from J, the junction kept 8 bases outside the gene matches. This CDR3 is built from 14 residues. This chain's CDR3 is CATRLALNTDTQYF. CDR3 DNA sequence: TGTGCCACTAGACTAGCGCTTAACACAGATACGCAGTATTTT.

The chain combines TRBV5-4 with TRBJ2-3, with 9 bases aligning to TRBD1. There are 15 residues in the CDR3. Germline CDR1 reads SGHNT; CDR2 reads YYREEE (reference sequence). V lost 2 bases, J lost 5 bases, and 6 bases stayed unmatched. CDR3 protein: CASSLGDRVRDTQYF. Written as DNA, the CDR3 is TGTGCCAGCAGCTTAGGGGACAGGGTCAGAGATACGCAGTATTTT.

The chain has TRBV24-1 and TRBJ2-1; TRBD2 matches at 7 bases. J lost 10 bases, V lost 10 bases, and 15 bases had no gene match. The CDR3 is 14 amino acids. Germline V gene lookup returns CDR1 KGHDR and CDR2 SFDVKD. Here the CDR3 reads CATATERSGSEQFF. CDR3 nucleotides: TGTGCCACGGCCACCGAACGTAGCGGGTCGGAGCAGTTCTTC.

The chain joins TRBV3-1 (or the pseudogene TRBV3-2) to TRBJ1-1; D is unclear. This CDR3 has 14 residues. The V end lost 0 bases, the J end lost 1 base, and 6 bases lay between the germline ends. Germline V gene lookup returns CDR1 LGHDT and CDR2 YNNKEL (reference sequence). The CDR3 here is CASSQEASNTEAFF. Here the CDR3 DNA reads TGTGCCAGCAGCCAAGAGGCCTCGAACACTGAAGCTTTCTTT.

V and J are TRBV7-2 and TRBJ2-2; 7 nucleotides agree with TRBD1. The germline V gene encodes CDR1 SGHTA and CDR2 FQGNSA. V shed 5 bases and J 1 base; nucleotides not matched to a gene: 7. The CDR3 covers 16 residues. In DNA form, the CDR3 reads TGTGCCAGCAGCCCCCGACAGGGCGGGAACACCGGGGAGCTGTTTTTT. This gives the protein CASSPRQGGNTGELFF.

This chain joins TRBV13 and TRBJ1-2, with no clear D. The CDR3 extends over 13 amino acids. Trimming cost V 1 base and J 9 bases, with 12 bases left between them. Germline values: CDR1 PRHDT, CDR2 FYEKMQ (reference sequence). In DNA form, the CDR3 reads TGTGCCAGCAGCTTAGTAGTCACGGAGCGCTACACCTTC. It yields the protein CASSLVVTERYTF.

This clone was seen only once. The chain uses TRBV25-1 and TRBJ1-1; D call uncertain. Trimming shortened V by 1 base and J by 8 bases, and 11 bases separated the two germline ends. Germline V gene data show CDR1 as MGHDK and CDR2 as SYGVNS. This CDR3 region has 13 residues. CDR3 coding DNA: TGTGCCAGCAGTGAATCCCCTAATTCCGAAGCTTTCTTT. It translates to CASSESPNSEAFF.

The V gene is TRBV28, the J gene TRBJ1-2; 8 bases line up with TRBD1. CDR1 is MDHEN and CDR2 is SYDVKM in the germline V gene. V gave up 3 bases and J gave up 7 bases; unmatched junction bases: 7. There are 14 residues in the CDR3. CDR3 in DNA: TGTGCCAGCAGTTTTGGGACAGGAAGGGGTGGCTACACCTTC. Residues: CASSFGTGRGGYTF.

This chain links TRBV28 with TRBJ2-3, with D unresolved. Germline CDR1 reads MDHEN; CDR2 reads SYDVKM. V lost 6 bases, J lost 6 bases, and 13 bases lay in between. CDR3 length equals 13 residues. The CDR3, as DNA: TGTGCCAGCAGCTACTCAACTGCGGATACGCAGTATTTT. This translates into CASSYSTADTQYF.

This clone showed up just once. The chain links TRBV5-1 to TRBJ1-1; D is perhaps TRBD1 (5 bases). This CDR3 is 15 amino acids long. Germline assignment: CDR1 SGHRS and CDR2 YFSETQ. Trimming left V 4 bases short and J 1 base short, with 14 bases between. CDR3 DNA sequence: TGCGCCAGCAGCCCTGGTGGGGCAGGGAACACTGAAGCTTTCTTT. It specifies CASSPGGAGNTEAFF. Variable domain in full (rest from reference TRBV5-1 and TRBJ1-1): KAGVTQTPRYLIKTRGQQVTLSCSPISGHRSVSWYQQTPGQGLQFLFEYFSETQRNKGNFPGRFSGRQFSNSRSEMNVSTLELGDSALYLCASSPGGAGNTEAFFGQGTRLTVV.

J is TRBJ2-2 and V is TRBV7-2; TRBD2 agrees at 9 bases. Trimming at V came to 2 bases and at J to 3 bases, leaving 4 bases not matched to a gene. The germline gives CDR1 SGHTA, CDR2 FQGNSA. This CDR3 comprises 16 residues. As DNA, the CDR3 is TGTGCCAGCAGCTTACAACTAGCGGGCTACACCGGGGAGCTGTTTTTT. This encodes CASSLQLAGYTGELFF.

This chain uses TRBV6-1 with TRBJ1-5; D gene uncertain. This CDR3 comprises 13 residues. In germline, CDR1 is MNHNS, CDR2 SASEGT. The V and J ends lost 1 base and 5 bases respectively, with 6 bases between them. CDR3 bases: TGTGCCAGCAGTGAAGAGGCGGATCAGCCCCAGCATTTT. Translated, it gives CASSEEADQPQHF.

V usage is TRBV24-1 and J usage is TRBJ1-2; D might be TRBD1 (6 bases). Germline-derived CDR1 and CDR2 are KGHDR and SFDVKD. The CDR3 consists of 16 residues. Trimming removed 4 bases from V and 2 bases from J, with 16 bases in between. CDR3 in DNA: TGTGCCACCAGTGACCAAACCTCGACAGGAAACTATGGCTACACCTTC. Translation gives CATSDQTSTGNYGYTF.

The rearrangement uses TRBV12-3 or TRBV12-4 and TRBJ1-4; D unresolved. V lost 5 bases, J lost 4 bases, and 8 bases lay in between. This CDR3 region has 13 residues. The CDR3 spells CASSNGNNEKLFF. CDR3 DNA sequence: TGTGCCAGCAGTAACGGGAATAATGAAAAACTGTTTTTT.

CDR3 nucleotide sequence: TGTGCCAGCTCACAGGCAGGGGTCAACACTGAAGCTTTCTTT. As protein: CASSQAGVNTEAFF. The J gene is TRBJ1-1, the V gene TRBV18, with a tentative D call TRBD1 (6 bases). The CDR3 loop spans 14 amino acids. Germline V CDR1 and CDR2: KGHSH, LQKENI. Deletions cut 4 bases from V and 2 bases from J, with 11 bases between. The full variable domain, rest sourced from reference TRBV18 and TRBJ1-1, is NAGVMQNPRHLVRRRGQEARLRCSPMKGHSHVYWYRQLPEEGLKFMVYLQKENIIDESGMPKERFSAEFPKEGPSILRIQQVVRGDSAAYFCASSQAGVNTEAFFGQGTRLTVV.

Only one count was recorded for this clone. V is TRBV11-2 and J is TRBJ2-5; D might be TRBD2 (6 bases). The CDR3 is made up of 14 amino acids. V was clipped by 1 base and J by 5 bases, with 11 bases between them. CDR1 SGHAT and CDR2 FQNNGV come from the germline V gene. This CDR3 reads CASSLAGAGETQYF. Written as DNA, the CDR3 is TGTGCCAGCAGCTTAGCGGGAGCAGGGGAGACCCAGTACTTC. Based on the CDR3 plus reference TRBV11-2 and TRBJ2-5, the full variable domain is EAGVAQSPRYKIIEKRQSVAFWCNPISGHATLYWYQQILGQGPKLLIQFQNNGVVDDSQLPKDRFSAERLKGVDSTLKIQPAKLEDSAVYLCASSLAGAGETQYFGPGTRLLVL.

This clone was detected once. The V and J genes are TRBV5-1 and TRBJ2-3, with D possibly being TRBD2 (6 bases). Germline V gene data show CDR1 as SGHRS and CDR2 as YFSETQ. V lost 0 bases to trimming and J lost 4 bases, with 12 bases between them. This CDR3 comprises 15 residues. In nucleotides, the CDR3 is TGCGCCAGCAGCTTGGCCGGGACTCCCCCAGATACGCAGTATTTT. Protein: CASSLAGTPPDTQYF. Full variable domain (remainder filled in from reference TRBV5-1 and TRBJ2-3): KAGVTQTPRYLIKTRGQQVTLSCSPISGHRSVSWYQQTPGQGLQFLFEYFSETQRNKGNFPGRFSGRQFSNSRSEMNVSTLELGDSALYLCASSLAGTPPDTQYFGPGTRLTVL.

V is TRBV5-6 and J is TRBJ2-3; 9 bases fit TRBD1. The CDR3 length is 16 residues. Germline CDR1 SGHDT, CDR2 YYEEEE. Trimming at V came to 0 bases and at J to 0 bases, leaving 2 bases not matched to a gene. The chain's CDR3 is CASSLVGTGSTDTQYF. The CDR3 DNA is TGTGCCAGCAGCTTGGTGGGGACAGGGAGCACAGATACGCAGTATTTT.

J is TRBJ2-5 and V is TRBV5-1; tentatively, D is TRBD2 (5 bases). This CDR3 region has 12 residues. V shed 4 bases and J shed 5 bases, with 9 bases lying between them. CDR1 is SGHRS and CDR2 is YFSETQ in the germline V gene. The CDR3 nucleotides read TGCGCCAGCAGCGTCGAGGGCGAGACCCAGTACTTC. Translation: CASSVEGETQYF.

The rearrangement uses TRBV5-5 and TRBJ1-1; D unclear. The CDR3 totals 15 residues. Germline assignment: CDR1 SGHKS and CDR2 YYEKEE (reference sequence). V shed 4 bases and J shed 7 bases, with 20 bases lying between them. The CDR3 DNA reads as TGTGCCAGCAGCCCCCTGGCGGGGTACCTCATTGAAGCTTTCTTT. It translates to CASSPLAGYLIEAFF.

The V and J genes are TRBV12-3 or TRBV12-4 and TRBJ2-7, with a tentative D call TRBD1 (5 bases). Between the trimmed V and J ends, which lost 3 bases and 2 bases, there was a span of 8 bases. The CDR3 is 13 amino acids. CDR3 coding DNA: TGTGCCAGCAGTTTTGACAGAACCTACGAGCAGTACTTC. Its translation: CASSFDRTYEQYF.

The chain is built from TRBV11-2 and TRBJ2-7, with TRBD1 identical over 7 bases. The germline V gene encodes CDR1 SGHAT and CDR2 FQNNGV. The length of the CDR3 is 18 residues. Trimming cost V 4 bases and J 6 bases; bases outside gene matches: 21. The CDR3 region is CASSSLKENRGRFLEQYF. CDR3 nucleotide sequence: TGTGCCAGCAGCTCGTTGAAAGAGAACAGGGGCCGATTCCTCGAGCAGTACTTC.

The rearrangement joins TRBV6-5 to TRBJ1-5; the D is unclear. Trimming cost V 9 bases and J 8 bases, with 17 bases left between them. Germline CDR1 MNHEY, CDR2 SVGAGI. The CDR3 contains 13 residues. The DNA for the CDR3 is TGTGCCAGGACAACTGCACGGGATGAGCCCCAGCATTTT. The encoded protein is CARTTARDEPQHF.

This chain uses TRBV6-5 with TRBJ1-6; D is ambiguous. Trimming took 7 bases from V and 7 from J, leaving 14 bases between them. This CDR3 has 14 amino acids. The V gene's germline CDR1 is MNHEY and CDR2 SVGAGI. For the CDR3, the DNA is TGTGCCAGCATCCTAAAACAGAAGAATTCACCCCTCCACTTT. Translation gives CASILKQKNSPLHF.

The genes are TRBV20-1 and TRBJ2-1, with a possible D match to TRBD2 (5 bases). Germline values: CDR1 DFQATT, CDR2 SNEGSKA (reference sequence). The CDR3 loop spans 11 amino acids. Trimming cost V 2 bases and J 10 bases, with 9 bases left between them. CDR3 sequence: CSARSRLEQFF. The DNA of the CDR3 is TGCAGTGCTAGATCGCGACTAGAGCAGTTCTTC.

V gene TRBV5-1 combines with J gene TRBJ1-5; possible D gene TRBD1, 6 bases. This CDR3 spans 14 amino acids. Trimming left V 4 bases short and J 3 bases short, with 11 bases between. Germline-derived CDR1 and CDR2 are SGHRS and YFSETQ. As DNA, the CDR3 is TGCGCCAGCAGCGTGGACAGCTCCAATCAGCCCCAGCATTTT. This gives the protein CASSVDSSNQPQHF. Filled out from reference TRBV5-1 and TRBJ1-5, the complete variable domain reads KAGVTQTPRYLIKTRGQQVTLSCSPISGHRSVSWYQQTPGQGLQFLFEYFSETQRNKGNFPGRFSGRQFSNSRSEMNVSTLELGDSALYLCASSVDSSNQPQHFGDGTRLSIL.

DNA for the CDR3: TGCGCCAGCAGCTCCTCTTACGGCCAAGAGACCCAGTACTTC. Protein product: CASSSSYGQETQYF. The chain joins TRBV5-1 to TRBJ2-5; no definite D call. Trimming pared 3 bases from V and 1 base from J, leaving 10 bases between. CDR3 length: 14 amino acids. Germline CDR1 and CDR2: SGHRS and YFSETQ.

A word on this clone: At the DNA level, this CDR3 is encoded by other sequences in the same sample as well. The chain employs TRBV5-1 and TRBJ2-4; D not certain. This CDR3 contains 15 residues. The germline gives CDR1 SGHRS, CDR2 YFSETQ. V dropped 1 base and J dropped 0 bases, with 8 bases sitting between them. This CDR3 reads CASSLRTGAKNIQYF. The CDR3, as DNA: TGCGCCAGCAGCTTGAGAACGGGAGCCAAAAACATTCAGTACTTC. Based on the CDR3 plus reference TRBV5-1 and TRBJ2-4, the full variable domain is KAGVTQTPRYLIKTRGQQVTLSCSPISGHRSVSWYQQTPGQGLQFLFEYFSETQRNKGNFPGRFSGRQFSNSRSEMNVSTLELGDSALYLCASSLRTGAKNIQYFGAGTRLSVL.

The J gene is TRBJ2-1, the V gene TRBV9, with D unresolved. In germline, CDR1 is SGDLS, CDR2 YYNGEE. This CDR3 has 18 amino acids. V dropped 0 bases and J dropped 0 bases, with 16 bases sitting between them. CDR3 loop: CASSVGGNTKSSYNEQFF. CDR3 coding DNA: TGTGCCAGCAGCGTAGGAGGTAATACCAAGAGCTCCTACAATGAGCAGTTCTTC.

This sequence joins TRBV28 and TRBJ2-7; tentative D call: TRBD2 (6 bases). The CDR3 contains 13 residues. Germline CDR1 MDHEN, CDR2 SYDVKM. V was cut by 6 bases and J by 5 bases, with 14 bases left in between. This CDR3 is CASREGRIHEQYF. The CDR3 bases are TGTGCCAGCAGGGAGGGGAGGATCCACGAGCAGTACTTC.

CDR3 sequence reads: CASSLLRGTYEQYF. The CDR3, as DNA: TGTGCCAGCAGCTTATTGCGGGGCACCTACGAGCAGTACTTC. The chain recombines TRBV11-3 with TRBJ2-7, with a possible D match to TRBD2 (6 bases). Germline CDR1 SGHNT, CDR2 YENEEA. The ends were cut back, 2 bases at V and 2 bases at J, with 10 bases in the middle. CDR3 length equals 14 residues. Based on the CDR3 plus reference TRBV11-3 and TRBJ2-7, the full variable domain is EAGVVQSPRYKIIEKKQPVAFWCNPISGHNTLYWYLQNLGQGPELLIRYENEEAVDDSQLPKDRFSAERLKGVDSTLKIQPAELGDSAVYLCASSLLRGTYEQYFGPGTRLTVT.

This chain connects TRBV5-1 to TRBJ2-1; the match to TRBD1 covers 7 bases. With 1 base clipped from V and 7 bases from J, the junction kept 8 bases outside the gene matches. Germline CDR1 and CDR2: SGHRS and YFSETQ. This CDR3 contains 15 residues. In DNA form, the CDR3 reads TGCGCCAGCAGCTTGACAGACAGGGCAGGGAATGAGCAGTTCTTC. Translated: CASSLTDRAGNEQFF.